The T cell receptor (beta chain) described here comes from a study of patients and donors after allogeneic stem cell transplantation. MiXCR, applied by TCRdb to the RT-PCR reads, yields one record per CDR3 protein. There are 150,000 or so distinct CDR3 sequences in the sample; approximately 24% occur only once, and roughly 25% lies in the top ten. Germline values: CDR1 SGHDT, CDR2 YYEEEE. Trimming took off 0 bases at V and 5 bases at J, with 12 bases between the two ends. The length of the CDR3 is 14 residues. This rearrangement joins TRBV5-6 to TRBJ2-7; D gene uncertain. What was sequenced was blood, either unsorted or a sorted T cell fraction (not recorded which). The receptor's source is a human donor who was either an allogeneic HSCT recipient or a stem cell or donor lymphocyte infusion donor (not recorded which). It is not recorded whose cells these are; they may come from a transplant donor. Here the CDR3 reads CASSLAPGRDEQYF. CDR3 DNA: TGTGCCAGCAGCTTGGCGCCTGGACGAGACGAGCAGTACTTC.